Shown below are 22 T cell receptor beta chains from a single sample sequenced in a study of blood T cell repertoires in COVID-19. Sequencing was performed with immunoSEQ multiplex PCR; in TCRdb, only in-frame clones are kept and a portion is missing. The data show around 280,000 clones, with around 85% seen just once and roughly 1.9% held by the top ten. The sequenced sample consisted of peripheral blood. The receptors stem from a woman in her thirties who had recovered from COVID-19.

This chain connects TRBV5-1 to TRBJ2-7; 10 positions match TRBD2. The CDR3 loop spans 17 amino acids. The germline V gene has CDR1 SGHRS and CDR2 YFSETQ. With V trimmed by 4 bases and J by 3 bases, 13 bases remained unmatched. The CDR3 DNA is TGCGCCAGCAGCCCGGGTGGGGCCCTAGCGGGGGTCTACGAGCAGTACTTC. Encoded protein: CASSPGGALAGVYEQYF. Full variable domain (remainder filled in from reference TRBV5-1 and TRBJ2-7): KAGVTQTPRYLIKTRGQQVTLSCSPISGHRSVSWYQQTPGQGLQFLFEYFSETQRNKGNFPGRFSGRQFSNSRSEMNVSTLELGDSALYLCASSPGGALAGVYEQYFGPGTRLTVT.

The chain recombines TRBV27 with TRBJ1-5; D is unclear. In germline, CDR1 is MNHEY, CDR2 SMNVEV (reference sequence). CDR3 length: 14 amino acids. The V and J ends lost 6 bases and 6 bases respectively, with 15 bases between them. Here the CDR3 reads CASSEISSTQPQHF. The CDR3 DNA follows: TGTGCCAGCAGCGAGATTAGTTCTACTCAGCCCCAGCATTTT.

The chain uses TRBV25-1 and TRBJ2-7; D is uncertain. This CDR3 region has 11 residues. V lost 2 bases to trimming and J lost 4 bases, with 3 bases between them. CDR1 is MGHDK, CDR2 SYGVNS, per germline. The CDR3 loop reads CASSERYEQYF. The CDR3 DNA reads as TGTGCCAGCAGTGAACGTTACGAGCAGTACTTC.

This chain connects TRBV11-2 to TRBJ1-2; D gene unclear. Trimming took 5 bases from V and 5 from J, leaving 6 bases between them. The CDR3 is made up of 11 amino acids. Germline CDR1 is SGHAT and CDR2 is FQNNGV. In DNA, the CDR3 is TGTGCCAGCAGCCAAACTTATGGCTACACCTTC. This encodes CASSQTYGYTF.

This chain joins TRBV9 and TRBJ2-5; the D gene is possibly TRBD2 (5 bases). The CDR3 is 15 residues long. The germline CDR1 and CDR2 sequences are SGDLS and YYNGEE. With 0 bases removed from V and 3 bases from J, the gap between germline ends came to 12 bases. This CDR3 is CASSVGSGFKETQYF. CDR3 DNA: TGTGCCAGCAGCGTAGGGAGCGGATTTAAAGAGACCCAGTACTTC.

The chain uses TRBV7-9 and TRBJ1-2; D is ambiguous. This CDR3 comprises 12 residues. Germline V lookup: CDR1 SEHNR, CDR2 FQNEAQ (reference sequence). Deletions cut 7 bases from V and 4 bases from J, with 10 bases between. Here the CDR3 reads CASTEASYGYTF. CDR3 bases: TGTGCCAGCACTGAGGCATCCTATGGCTACACCTTC.

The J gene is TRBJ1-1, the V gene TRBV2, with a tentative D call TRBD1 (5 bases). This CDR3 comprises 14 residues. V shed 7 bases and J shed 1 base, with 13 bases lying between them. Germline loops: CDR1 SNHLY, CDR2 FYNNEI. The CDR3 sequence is CASKGISGNTEAFF. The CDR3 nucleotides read TGTGCCAGCAAGGGGATTTCGGGGAACACTGAAGCTTTCTTT.

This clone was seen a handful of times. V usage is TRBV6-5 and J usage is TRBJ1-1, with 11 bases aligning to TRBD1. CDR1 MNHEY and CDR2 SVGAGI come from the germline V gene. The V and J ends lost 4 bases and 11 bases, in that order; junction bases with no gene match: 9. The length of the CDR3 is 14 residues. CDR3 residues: CASSSGQGAWEAFF. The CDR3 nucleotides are TGTGCCAGCAGTTCCGGACAGGGGGCATGGGAGGCTTTCTTT.

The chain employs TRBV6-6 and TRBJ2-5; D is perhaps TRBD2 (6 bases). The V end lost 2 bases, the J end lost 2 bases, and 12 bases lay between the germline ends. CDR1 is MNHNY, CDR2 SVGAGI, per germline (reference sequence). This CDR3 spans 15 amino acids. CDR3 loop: CASSYAPGRQETQYF. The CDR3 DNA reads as TGTGCCAGCAGTTACGCCCCGGGGAGGCAAGAGACCCAGTACTTC.

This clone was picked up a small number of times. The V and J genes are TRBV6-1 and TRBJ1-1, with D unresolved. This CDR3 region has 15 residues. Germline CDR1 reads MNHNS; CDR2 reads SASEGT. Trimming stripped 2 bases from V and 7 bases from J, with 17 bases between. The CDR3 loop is CASSELIVGSYEAFF. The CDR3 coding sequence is TGTGCCAGCAGTGAATTGATTGTCGGTTCATATGAAGCTTTCTTT.

Here the CDR3 reads CASNRDRDYGYTF. CDR3 DNA sequence: TGCGCCAGCAACCGGGACAGGGACTATGGCTACACCTTC. V is TRBV5-1 and J is TRBJ1-2, with TRBD1 matching 9 bases. With V trimmed by 6 bases and J by 3 bases, 3 bases remained unmatched. Germline V gene lookup returns CDR1 SGHRS and CDR2 YFSETQ. The CDR3 spans 13 residues. The full variable domain, its missing parts supplied by reference TRBV5-1 and TRBJ1-2, is KAGVTQTPRYLIKTRGQQVTLSCSPISGHRSVSWYQQTPGQGLQFLFEYFSETQRNKGNFPGRFSGRQFSNSRSEMNVSTLELGDSALYLCASNRDRDYGYTFGSGTRLTVV.

The CDR3 DNA is TGTGCCAGCAGCTTAGCGGGGACGGGGGCCGGGGAGCTGTTTTTT. This codes for CASSLAGTGAGELFF. The rearrangement uses TRBV7-2 and TRBJ2-2; TRBD2 might be the D (6 bases). CDR1 is SGHTA and CDR2 is FQGNSA in the germline V gene. V was clipped by 0 bases and J by 6 bases, with 11 bases between them. The CDR3 contains 15 residues.

The DNA of the CDR3 is TGTGCCTGGAGTGACCGGACAGGGATAAGGGCCATGGTCAATGAGCAGTTCTTC. It yields the protein CAWSDRTGIRAMVNEQFF. The genes are TRBV30 and TRBJ2-1; TRBD1 matches at 8 bases. The CDR3 has 18 residues. Germline values: CDR1 GTSNPN, CDR2 SVGIG (reference sequence). V lost 1 base and J lost 6; bases outside the gene matches: 17.

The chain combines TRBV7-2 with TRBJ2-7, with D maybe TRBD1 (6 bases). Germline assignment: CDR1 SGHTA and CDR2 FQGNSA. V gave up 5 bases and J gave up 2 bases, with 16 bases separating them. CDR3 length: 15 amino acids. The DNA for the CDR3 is TGTGCCAGCAGCCCCGAAAGGACAGCGGCCTACGAGCAGTACTTC. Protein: CASSPERTAAYEQYF.

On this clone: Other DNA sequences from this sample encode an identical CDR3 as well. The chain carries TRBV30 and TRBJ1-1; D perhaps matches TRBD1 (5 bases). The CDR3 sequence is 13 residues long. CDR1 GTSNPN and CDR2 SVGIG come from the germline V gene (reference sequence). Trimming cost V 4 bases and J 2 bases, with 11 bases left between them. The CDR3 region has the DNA TGTGCCTGGAAGGGGCAGCTAAACACTGAAGCTTTCTTT. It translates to CAWKGQLNTEAFF.

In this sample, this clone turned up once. In DNA form, the CDR3 reads TGTGCCAGCTCACCGTCTCTTAGGGGGAACTATGGCTACACCTTC. Translated, it gives CASSPSLRGNYGYTF. The V gene is TRBV18, the J gene TRBJ1-2; possible D gene TRBD1, 6 bases. This CDR3 spans 15 amino acids. Trimming stripped 3 bases from V and 2 bases from J, with 13 bases between. Germline values: CDR1 KGHSH, CDR2 LQKENI.

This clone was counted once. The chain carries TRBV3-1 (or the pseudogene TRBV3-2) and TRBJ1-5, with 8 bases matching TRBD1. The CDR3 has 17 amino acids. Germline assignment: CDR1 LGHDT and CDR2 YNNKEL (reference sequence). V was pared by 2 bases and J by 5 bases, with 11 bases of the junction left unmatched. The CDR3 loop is CASSQNQGAPADQPQHF. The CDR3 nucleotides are TGTGCCAGCAGCCAAAATCAGGGGGCTCCAGCGGATCAGCCCCAGCATTTT.

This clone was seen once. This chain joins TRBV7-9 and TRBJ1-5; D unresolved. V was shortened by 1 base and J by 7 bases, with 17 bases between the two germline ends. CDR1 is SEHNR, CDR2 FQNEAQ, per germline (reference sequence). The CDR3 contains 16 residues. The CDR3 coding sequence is TGTGCCAGCAGCTTAGGTGGCAGCTTCCGGGGACAGCCCCAGCATTTT. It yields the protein CASSLGGSFRGQPQHF.

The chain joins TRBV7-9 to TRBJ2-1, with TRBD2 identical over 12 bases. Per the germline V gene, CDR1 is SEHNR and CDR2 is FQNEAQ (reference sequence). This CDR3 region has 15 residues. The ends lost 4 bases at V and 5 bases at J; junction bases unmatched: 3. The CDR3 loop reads CASSSLAGGDNEQFF. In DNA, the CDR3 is TGTGCCAGCAGCTCCCTAGCGGGAGGGGACAATGAGCAGTTCTTC.

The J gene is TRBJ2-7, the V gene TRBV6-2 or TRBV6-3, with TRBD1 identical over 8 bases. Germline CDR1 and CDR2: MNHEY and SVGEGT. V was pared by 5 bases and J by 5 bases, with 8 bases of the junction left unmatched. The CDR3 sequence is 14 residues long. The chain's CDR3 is CASSPVDRENEQYF. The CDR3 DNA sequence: TGTGCCAGCAGTCCCGTGGACAGGGAAAACGAGCAGTACTTC.

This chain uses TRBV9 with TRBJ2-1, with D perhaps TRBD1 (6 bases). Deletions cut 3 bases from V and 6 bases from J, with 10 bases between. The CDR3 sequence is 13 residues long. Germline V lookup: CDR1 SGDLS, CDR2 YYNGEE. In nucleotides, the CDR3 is TGTGCCAGCAGCGAAATGACAGGCAATGAGCAGTTCTTC. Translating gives CASSEMTGNEQFF.

DNA for the CDR3: TGTGCCAGCAGCTCGACAGGGGCGGAAAAACTGTTTTTT. This encodes CASSSTGAEKLFF. The chain uses TRBV7-9 and TRBJ1-4; 8 bases match TRBD1. V gave up 4 bases and J gave up 8 bases; unmatched junction bases: 3. This CDR3 has 13 residues. Germline V gene sequence: CDR1 SEHNR, CDR2 FQNEAQ (reference sequence).